A single sample is the source of the 27 T cell receptor beta chains below, sequenced in a study of T cells in Graves' hyperthyroidism and ophthalmopathy. What was amplified from RNA transcripts were TCR beta CDR3 regions. The TCR CDR3 first-round RT-PCR relied on the HTBI primer set. A single record per CDR3 protein comes from TCRdb applying MiXCR to the multiplex PCR reads. The profile covers under 400,000 distinct CDR3 sequences, with roughly 15% appearing a single time and around 33% taken by the ten largest. The sample consisted of blood. The source of these receptors is a man aged 25-40 years with Graves' hyperthyroidism.

This clonotype has a handful of counts. This chain connects TRBV7-6 to TRBJ2-3; D uncertain. Germline V lookup: CDR1 SGHVS, CDR2 FNYEAQ. The CDR3 runs 14 residues. The V end lost 5 bases, the J end lost 6 bases, and 15 bases lay between the germline ends. The DNA for the CDR3 is TGTGCCAGCAGCCTAGGAGACGTGCGGGATACGCAGTATTTT. Its translation: CASSLGDVRDTQYF.

This clonotype was found a few times. The chain is built from TRBV4-1 and TRBJ2-5; 10 nucleotides agree with TRBD2. The CDR3 consists of 15 residues. V was pared by 2 bases and J by 5 bases, with 5 bases of the junction left unmatched. CDR1 and CDR2 (germline): MGHRA, YSYEKL. In DNA form, the CDR3 reads TGCGCCAGCAGCCAACTAGCGGGAGCGGGGGAGACCCAGTACTTC. Translating it yields CASSQLAGAGETQYF.

Ten or more counts support this clonotype. CDR3 sequence reads: CASSYEAGNTEAFF. CDR3 sequence (DNA): TGTGCCAGCAGTTACGAGGCCGGTAACACTGAAGCTTTCTTT. The V call is TRBV6-6, the J call TRBJ1-1; D is uncertain. V lost 2 bases, J lost 2 bases, and 9 bases lay in between. Germline CDR1 MNHNY, CDR2 SVGAGI (reference sequence). The CDR3 has 14 amino acids.

In the case of this clonotype: This could be a read error, since a much larger clone is one nucleotide away. The chain couples TRBV29-1 to TRBJ1-1; D is ambiguous. Per germline, CDR1 SQVTM and CDR2 ANQGSEA. V was shortened by 3 bases and J by 2 bases, with 13 bases between the two germline ends. The CDR3 is made up of 14 amino acids. The CDR3 sequence is CSVEAGSINTEAFF. The CDR3 DNA follows: TGCAGCGTTGAGGCGGGGAGTATTAACACTGAAGCTTTCTTT.

DNA of the CDR3: TGTGCCAGCAGCTTCGGAGTCTTAGAGACCCAGTACTTC. Encoded protein: CASSFGVLETQYF. The gene calls are TRBV5-5 and TRBJ2-5, with D unclear. Germline CDR1 and CDR2: SGHKS and YYEKEE (reference sequence). The length of the CDR3 is 13 residues. V shed 2 bases and J shed 4 bases, with 9 bases lying between them.

This clonotype occurred many times. This chain connects TRBV30 to TRBJ1-2; D gene uncertain. CDR3 length equals 13 residues. Germline values: CDR1 GTSNPN, CDR2 SVGIG (reference sequence). Trimming removed 4 bases from V and 0 bases from J, with 9 bases in between. CDR3 amino acids: CAWNLRANYGYTF. The DNA for the CDR3 is TGTGCCTGGAATCTTAGGGCTAACTATGGCTACACCTTC.

This clonotype showed up many times. This chain links TRBV10-3 with TRBJ2-7; TRBD2 matches at 14 bases. V dropped 5 bases and J dropped 2; count of bases not matched to a gene: 5. The CDR3 extends over 16 amino acids. Germline values: CDR1 ENHRY, CDR2 SYGVKD. CDR3 DNA sequence: TGTGCCATCAGTTCCGGGACTAGCGGGAGAACCTACGAGCAGTACTTC. It specifies CAISSGTSGRTYEQYF.

This clonotype was seen ten or more times. This chain connects TRBV12-3 or TRBV12-4 to TRBJ2-7, with D perhaps TRBD2 (5 bases). The V gene lost 1 base and the J gene lost 2 bases, with 9 bases spanning the gap. The CDR3 totals 14 residues. For the CDR3, the DNA is TGTGCCAGCAGTTTAGGGTCCGGGGCCTACGAGCAGTACTTC. As protein: CASSLGSGAYEQYF.

This clonotype was detected only a few times. The rearrangement joins TRBV15 to TRBJ2-2, with no clear D. The CDR3 is made up of 13 amino acids. V was cut by 7 bases and J by 4 bases, with 10 bases left in between. Germline lookup yields CDR1 LNHNV and CDR2 YYDKDF (reference sequence). The CDR3 DNA reads as TGTGCCACCACGCGGACGAGCACCGGGGAGCTGTTTTTT. Its translation is CATTRTSTGELFF.

In its sample, this clonotype was seen a few times. V and J are TRBV7-2 and TRBJ2-5, with 9 nucleotides matching TRBD2. Germline CDR1 and CDR2: SGHTA and FQGNSA. The V segment lost 3 bases and the J segment 4 bases; nucleotides outside the gene matches: 9. The CDR3 is 16 amino acids. For the CDR3, the DNA is TGTGCCAGCAGCTTGGTGCCTAGCGGGGTGGGAGAGACCCAGTACTTC. Residues: CASSLVPSGVGETQYF.

CDR3 amino acids: CASSLLQNTGELFF. CDR3 sequence (DNA): TGTGCCAGCAGCCTCCTGCAGAACACCGGGGAGCTGTTTTTT. This rearrangement joins TRBV7-3 to TRBJ2-2; no definite D call. Trimming removed 5 bases from V and 1 base from J, with 8 bases in between. The CDR3 loop spans 14 amino acids. Germline CDR1 is SGHTA and CDR2 is FQGTGA.

A word on this clonotype: A much larger clone sits a single nucleotide away, making a read error possible. The chain carries TRBV29-1 and TRBJ2-3; 10 nucleotides line up with TRBD2. Losses at the gene ends were 6 bases for V and 4 bases for J; bases not matched to a gene: 31. Germline V lookup: CDR1 SQVTM, CDR2 ANQGSEA. The CDR3 length is 22 residues. The DNA of the CDR3 is TGCAGCGTCAAAGGGGCTAGCGGGAGCTTTAGCCGGACCTCTGTTGTCGCAGATACGCAGTATTTT. It translates to CSVKGASGSFSRTSVVADTQYF.

This clonotype was observed a handful of times. The V call is TRBV7-8, the J call TRBJ2-7; TRBD2 matches 8 bases. Germline V lookup: CDR1 SGHVS, CDR2 FQNEAQ. This CDR3 has 15 amino acids. The V gene end was trimmed by 5 bases and the J gene end by 4 bases; junction bases not matched to a gene: 10. The CDR3 spells CASSQWGGGRYEQYF. CDR3 bases: TGTGCCAGCAGCCAATGGGGGGGCGGGAGGTACGAGCAGTACTTC. Full variable domain (rest looked up from reference TRBV7-8 and TRBJ2-7): GAGVSQSPRYKVAKRGQDVALRCDPISGHVSLFWYQQALGQGPEFLTYFQNEAQLDKSGLPSDRFFAERPEGSVSTLKIQRTQQEDSAVYLCASSQWGGGRYEQYFGPGTRLTVT.

This clonotype has just one count. The V gene is TRBV7-9, the J gene TRBJ2-5; D is unclear. The ends were cut back, 5 bases at V and 1 base at J, with 11 bases in the middle. This CDR3 comprises 14 residues. CDR1 and CDR2 from the germline V gene are SEHNR and FQNEAQ (reference sequence). The CDR3 spells CASSPHSVQETQYF. CDR3 DNA: TGTGCCAGCAGCCCCCACAGCGTCCAAGAGACCCAGTACTTC. Full variable domain (remainder filled in from reference TRBV7-9 and TRBJ2-5): DTGVSQNPRHKITKRGQNVTFRCDPISEHNRLYWYRQTLGQGPEFLTYFQNEAQLEKSRLLSDRFSAERPKGSFSTLEIQRTEQGDSAMYLCASSPHSVQETQYFGPGTRLLVL.

This clonotype was observed many times. The chain employs TRBV12-3 or TRBV12-4 and TRBJ2-7; perhaps TRBD1 as D (6 bases). There are 14 residues in the CDR3. The ends were cut back, 3 bases at V and 2 bases at J, with 11 bases in the middle. CDR3 loop: CASSFSRGAYEQYF. The CDR3 DNA reads TGTGCCAGCAGTTTTAGCAGGGGCGCCTACGAGCAGTACTTC.

This clonotype was seen a handful of times. The chain links TRBV20-1 to TRBJ1-5, with 7 bases matching TRBD1. The V gene end was trimmed by 5 bases and the J gene end by 1 base; junction bases not matched to a gene: 23. The CDR3 totals 20 residues. Germline V gene lookup returns CDR1 DFQATT and CDR2 SNEGSKA (reference sequence). In nucleotides, the CDR3 is TGCAGTGCTTCCGATCTTGGGGGTTGGGTCAGGGGGGCGAGCAATCAGCCCCAGCATTTT. Translated, it gives CSASDLGGWVRGASNQPQHF.

The genes are TRBV24-1 and TRBJ2-7, with 10 nucleotides matching TRBD1. Germline CDR1 reads KGHDR; CDR2 reads SFDVKD. The CDR3 contains 18 residues. V was clipped by 5 bases and J by 3 bases; unmatched bases: 15. The CDR3 sequence: CATSGGPTGTGALYEQYF. In DNA form, the CDR3 reads TGTGCCACCAGTGGTGGACCTACCGGGACAGGGGCCCTCTACGAGCAGTACTTC.

This clonotype was counted at least ten times. This CDR3 reads CASRRDRASPLHF. The CDR3 nucleotides read TGCGCCAGCAGGAGGGACAGGGCTTCACCCCTCCACTTT. This chain links TRBV10-1 with TRBJ1-6, with 9 positions matching TRBD1. Germline CDR1 WNHNN, CDR2 SYGVQD (reference sequence). The CDR3 sequence is 13 residues long. Germline trimming cut 6 bases from V and 9 bases from J; bases unmatched to any gene: 3.

The CDR3 DNA follows: TGTGCCACCGGGAGGTGGGGTGAGCAGTTCTTC. It yields the protein CATGRWGEQFF. The chain employs TRBV24-1 and TRBJ2-1, with D possibly matching TRBD2 (6 bases). V shed 9 bases and J shed 9 bases, with 11 bases lying between them. The CDR3 contains 11 residues. CDR1 KGHDR and CDR2 SFDVKD come from the germline V gene.

The V call is TRBV20-1, the J call TRBJ2-7; TRBD2 aligns across 7 bases. CDR3 length: 12 amino acids. The trim removed 6 bases at V and 4 bases at J, leaving 6 bases unmatched. From germline, CDR1 is DFQATT and CDR2 SNEGSKA (reference sequence). CDR3: CSAPWEGYEQYF. The CDR3 DNA reads TGCAGTGCACCGTGGGAGGGGTACGAGCAGTACTTC.

This clonotype was seen more than once but under ten times. J is TRBJ2-1 and V is TRBV18, with 9 bases that match TRBD2. The V gene's germline CDR1 is KGHSH and CDR2 LQKENI. Germline trimming cut 3 bases from V and 7 bases from J; bases unmatched to any gene: 4. CDR3 length: 14 residues. The CDR3 region is CASSPREGRNEQFF. The CDR3 nucleotides are TGTGCCAGCTCACCGCGGGAGGGGAGGAATGAGCAGTTCTTC.

The rearrangement uses TRBV20-1 and TRBJ2-3; no definite D call. Germline V lookup: CDR1 DFQATT, CDR2 SNEGSKA (reference sequence). V dropped 2 bases and J dropped 0 bases, with 15 bases sitting between them. The CDR3 spans 16 residues. In nucleotides, the CDR3 is TGCAGTGCTAGAAACTCGCGACTTTATAGCACAGATACGCAGTATTTT. Translating it yields CSARNSRLYSTDTQYF.

This clonotype has more than one count but fewer than ten. It is likely a read error, because the conserved phenylalanine at the end of the CDR3 is missing. The chain has TRBV28 and TRBJ2-5; 7 bases are a match to TRBD2. Germline loops: CDR1 MDHEN, CDR2 SYDVKM. The V gene end was trimmed by 5 bases and the J gene end by 2 bases; junction bases not matched to a gene: 11. The CDR3 totals 16 residues. DNA of the CDR3: TGTGCCAGCAGTCCCCGACTAGCAGGAGGGCAAGAGACCCAGTACCTC. This encodes CASSPRLAGGQETQYL.

At least ten counts were recorded for this clonotype. V and J are TRBV27 and TRBJ2-1; perhaps TRBD1 as D (6 bases). Between the trimmed V and J ends, which lost 6 bases and 7 bases, there was a span of 16 bases. This CDR3 region has 14 residues. Per the germline V gene, CDR1 is MNHEY and CDR2 is SMNVEV (reference sequence). CDR3 loop: CASRNRVWRNEQFF. CDR3 sequence (DNA): TGTGCCAGCAGAAACAGGGTCTGGCGTAATGAGCAGTTCTTC.

This clonotype was picked up a small number of times. The J gene is TRBJ1-4, the V gene TRBV15; D unclear. The CDR3 contains 15 residues. Trimming cost V 1 base and J 7 bases, with 13 bases left between them. The V gene's germline CDR1 is LNHNV and CDR2 YYDKDF (reference sequence). CDR3 DNA: TGTGCCACCAGCAGAGGAGCCCCTCCCGGTGAAAAACTGTTTTTT. This translates into CATSRGAPPGEKLFF.

This clonotype was observed many times. The V call is TRBV30, the J call TRBJ1-1; 9 bases map to TRBD1. The junction had 9 bases not matched to a gene; V was cut back by 8 bases and J by 5 bases. The germline V gene encodes CDR1 GTSNPN and CDR2 SVGIG (reference sequence). CDR3 size: 13 residues. The CDR3 DNA sequence: TGTGCCCGCCGACAGGGGGAAATAACTGAAGCTTTCTTT. Protein product: CARRQGEITEAFF.

This clonotype showed up just a few times. The rearrangement joins TRBV7-9 to TRBJ1-2, with D unresolved. CDR3 length: 17 residues. Germline loops: CDR1 SEHNR, CDR2 FQNEAQ (reference sequence). Trimming removed 4 bases at V and 4 bases at J, with 22 bases between. CDR3 DNA: TGTGCCAGCAGCTCGTCTTCGTACCCCGTTCTCGTCTATGGCTACACCTTC. Residues: CASSSSSYPVLVYGYTF. The entire variable domain, with the rest obtained from reference TRBV7-9 and TRBJ1-2, is as follows: DTGVSQNPRHKITKRGQNVTFRCDPISEHNRLYWYRQTLGQGPEFLTYFQNEAQLEKSRLLSDRFSAERPKGSFSTLEIQRTEQGDSAMYLCASSSSSYPVLVYGYTFGSGTRLTVV.